This entry is about one T cell receptor (beta chain). One junction end disagrees with the germline gene, perhaps due to a read error. TCRdb re-called the RT-PCR reads with MiXCR, one entry per CDR3 protein. Seen here are around 200,000 distinct CDR3 sequences, approximately 14% observed once, and the top ten hold about 25%. The sample originates from a study of response to subunit inactivated influenza vaccine. Sequences were derived from CD8+ T cells sorted from PBMCs, sampled 4 to 6 days after vaccination. The origin of this receptor is a man aged 45-65 years who received an inactivated influenza vaccine.

CDR3 protein: CDSSIGLLGYEQFF. The CDR3 DNA reads as TGTGACAGTAGTATAGGACTTCTTGGGTATGAGCAGTTCTTC. The chain employs TRBV19 and TRBJ2-1; D is perhaps TRBD2 (5 bases). The CDR3 is made up of 14 amino acids. Germline loops: CDR1 LNHDA, CDR2 SQIVND (reference sequence).